This TCR beta chain came from a study of blood T cell repertoires in COVID-19. As for the study in general: Sample material is recorded as cDNA or gDNA derived from T cells, B-cell-depleted T cells, or PBMCs.

Enrolled during active infection, Seattle patients were then followed longitudinally. V dropped 6 bases and J dropped 3 bases, with 11 bases sitting between them. Germline V CDR1 and CDR2: WNHNN, SYGVQD (reference sequence). The CDR3 totals 14 residues. Data came from immunoSEQ multiplex PCR; TCRdb stores just in-frame clones and leaves some out. The sample carries 210,000 or so clones, 65% to 90% recorded once. The chain employs TRBV10-1 and TRBJ2-2, with D maybe TRBD1 (5 bases). Sequencing was carried out using peripheral blood. This TCR derives from a man in his fifties with COVID-19, enrolled during active disease. In nucleotides, the CDR3 is TGCGCCAGCAGAGAAGGGGTCCACACCGGGGAGCTGTTTTTT. Translated: CASREGVHTGELFF.